This entry describes one T cell receptor (beta chain). No antigen is known for it. This record comes from a study of shared clonotypes between healthy human individuals. Study observations and caveats: Generation probabilities were higher for clonotypes shared across all four sorted-subset donors than for unshared ones.

Sorted-subset replicate PCR reactions were performed with about 210 ng DNA, corresponding to roughly 29,000 T cell genomes. Method: immunoSEQ multiplex PCR; TCRdb's copy keeps in-frame clones and lacks some. The sample gives around 1.4 million clones, approximately 98.5% of which show up once; 0.36% is in the top ten. The CDR3 has 12 amino acids. Germline values: CDR1 SQVTM, CDR2 ANQGSEA. With 7 bases removed from V and 2 bases from J, the gap between germline ends came to 9 bases. The V gene is TRBV29-1, the J gene TRBJ1-3; no reliable D call. The clonotype was recovered from a man aged 25 to 40 in good health. Sequencing was carried out using naive CD4+ T cells sorted from blood. Indicated subset: CD45RA+ positively selected. The CDR3 coding sequence is TGCAGCGGGAGAGGCGCTGGAAACACCATATATTTT. Translation gives CSGRGAGNTIYF.